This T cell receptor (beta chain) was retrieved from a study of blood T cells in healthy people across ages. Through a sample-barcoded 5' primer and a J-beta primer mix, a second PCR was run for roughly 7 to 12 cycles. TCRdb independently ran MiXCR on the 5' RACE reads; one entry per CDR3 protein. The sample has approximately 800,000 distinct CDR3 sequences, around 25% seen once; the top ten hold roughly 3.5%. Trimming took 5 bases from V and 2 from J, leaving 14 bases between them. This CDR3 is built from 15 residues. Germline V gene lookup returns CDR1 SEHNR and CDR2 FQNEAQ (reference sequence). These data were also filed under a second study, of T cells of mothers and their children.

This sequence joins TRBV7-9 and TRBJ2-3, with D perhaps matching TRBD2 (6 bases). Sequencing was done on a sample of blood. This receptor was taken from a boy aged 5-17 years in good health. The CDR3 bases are TGTGCCAGCAGCCTAAACTGGGGGGACACAGATACGCAGTATTTT. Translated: CASSLNWGDTDTQYF.